Given below is one TCR beta chain in context. Its antigen is as yet unknown. The data originate from a study of cytomegalovirus exposure and HLA in healthy donors. Study results and limitations: Sequencing likely generated an artifact that appeared as a cluster of highly shared sequence variants.

Amplification used 60 Vbeta primers and 13 Jbeta primers. Repertoires were generated with immunoSEQ multiplex PCR, while TCRdb's copy carries only in-frame clones and drops some. The data contain 130,000 to 150,000 clones, 68% of them singletons. CDR3 length: 17 residues. V trimming: 5 bases; J trimming: 2 bases; junction bases outside the gene matches: 12. CDR1 SEHNR and CDR2 FQNEAQ come from the germline V gene (reference sequence). Sequenced: PBMCs. The V call is TRBV7-9, the J call TRBJ2-3; 8 bases agree with TRBD2. This sequence was found in a man in his 60s in good health and CMV-seronegative. CDR3 nucleotide sequence: TGTGCCAGCAGCCCCCGGAGGGCTAGCGGGTTCACAGATACGCAGTATTTT. This encodes CASSPRRASGFTDTQYF.